This entry describes one T cell receptor (beta chain). These data belong to a study of preoperative IRX-2 immunotherapy in early breast cancer. Sequenced by immunoSEQ multiplex PCR; TCRdb stores in-frame clones only, minus some. The sample carries roughly 62,000 clones, 94% recorded once. The treatment denotes: preoperative locoregional IRX-2 cytokine immunotherapy. CDR3 length: 13 residues. Germline loops: CDR1 SGHAT, CDR2 FQNNGV. V was trimmed by 2 bases and J by 6 bases, leaving 9 bases between them. Sample collection was performed from a patient treated with IRX-2 immunotherapy. This rearrangement joins TRBV11-2 to TRBJ2-3; no firm D call. This TCR derives from a human donor with breast cancer. The CDR3 region is CASSLSFRDTQYF. CDR3 sequence (DNA): TGTGCCAGCAGCTTATCATTCCGCGATACGCAGTATTTT.